This TCR beta chain stems from a study of cytomegalovirus exposure and HLA in healthy donors. Whole-study results and caveats: A later analysis by the authors found several of the most significant clusters apparently linked to common viral pathogens.

Germline assignment: CDR1 SEHNR and CDR2 FQNEAQ (reference sequence). The CDR3 has 16 amino acids. Between the trimmed V and J ends, which lost 0 bases and 1 base, there was a span of 10 bases. Healthy donors of bone marrow made up the group. Turning to this clone: Its cognate antigen is unknown.

Use of 60 Vbeta and 13 Jbeta primers characterized the PCR. Libraries were prepared by immunoSEQ multiplex PCR; TCRdb keeps only in-frame clonotypes and omits some of them. Of about 150,000 clones listed, around 81% are singletons. Sequenced input: PBMCs. The V and J genes are TRBV7-9 and TRBJ2-1, with D possibly matching TRBD1 (5 bases). This clonotype was obtained from a man between 35 and 55 years old in good health and CMV-seronegative. The CDR3 DNA is TGTGCCAGCAGCTTAGCGTCAAGGGGTTCCTACAATGAGCAGTTCTTC. Its translation is CASSLASRGSYNEQFF. Together with reference TRBV7-9 and TRBJ2-1, the CDR3 gives the full variable domain: DTGVSQNPRHKITKRGQNVTFRCDPISEHNRLYWYRQTLGQGPEFLTYFQNEAQLEKSRLLSDRFSAERPKGSFSTLEIQRTEQGDSAMYLCASSLASRGSYNEQFFGPGTRLTVL.